This T cell receptor beta chain appears in the sequencing data of a study of T cell responses to AZD1222 COVID-19 vaccine. Generated by immunoSEQ multiplex PCR, the TCRdb table keeps only in-frame clones and is missing some. The sample consists of 90,000 to 150,000 clones, about 90% of them appearing once. The CDR3 sequence is 13 residues long. V was shortened by 7 bases and J by 6 bases, with 13 bases between the two germline ends. Looked up from germline, CDR1 is MNHEY and CDR2 is SVGAGI. Specimen: peripheral blood, collected on day 0 of AZD1222 vaccination. V usage is TRBV6-5 and J usage is TRBJ1-5; no firm D call. The source of this sequence is an adult in good health. CDR3 loop: CASIAAVFQPQHF. CDR3 coding DNA: TGTGCCAGCATAGCCGCGGTGTTTCAGCCCCAGCATTTT.